The next 31 T cell receptor beta chains were all read from a single sample in a study of T cell clonality in common variable immunodeficiency. General study results and limits: Fewer deletions and N-nucleotide insertions were reportedly seen in common variable immunodeficiency TCR beta sequences.

The table came from immunoSEQ multiplex PCR; TCRdb's copy has only in-frame clones and leaves some out. The specimen gives 30,000 to 40,000 clones without singletons; the ten biggest hold over 5%. These receptors lack a known antigen. The sequenced sample was peripheral blood mononuclear cells. The receptors here all came from a human donor with common variable immunodeficiency.

This clone was counted only a few times. The missing CDR3 end, 3 residues past where the read stops, is filled in from the germline J gene. The chain employs TRBV18 and TRBJ1-2; D is perhaps TRBD1 (6 bases). V was cut by 2 bases and J by 4 bases, with 14 bases left in between. The CDR3 runs to 15 residues. Germline V gene data show CDR1 as KGHSH and CDR2 as LQKENI. The chain's CDR3 is CASSPSSQGAYGYTF. CDR3 DNA, as far as it was read: TGTGCCAGCTCACCATCTTCACAGGGCGCCTATGGC.

In the case of this clone: The read halts 3 residues ahead of the CDR3 end, with the missing end drawn from the germline J gene. V gene TRBV7-9 combines with J gene TRBJ2-7, with 9 bases that match TRBD1. The V and J ends lost 5 bases and 4 bases, in that order; junction bases with no gene match: 9. Germline V CDR1 and CDR2: SEHNR, FQNEAQ (reference sequence). The CDR3 is made up of 15 amino acids. CDR3 sequence: CASSVWGTGKYEQYF. The sequenced CDR3 bases are TGTGCCAGCAGCGTTTGGGGGACAGGGAAGTACGAG. Looking up the rest from reference TRBV7-9 and TRBJ2-7 gives the full variable domain: DTGVSQNPRHKITKRGQNVTFRCDPISEHNRLYWYRQTLGQGPEFLTYFQNEAQLEKSRLLSDRFSAERPKGSFSTLEIQRTEQGDSAMYLCASSVWGTGKYEQYFGPGTRLTVT.

This clone has a handful of counts. The missing CDR3 end, 3 residues past where the read stops, is filled in from the germline J gene. This chain joins TRBV6-2 or TRBV6-3 and TRBJ1-2, with no clear D. The CDR3 totals 13 residues. The germline gives CDR1 MNHEY, CDR2 SVGEGT. The V end was cut by 2 bases, the J end by 4 bases, with 8 bases between. The DNA read from the CDR3 is TGTGCCAGCAGTTACCTACAGATCTATGGC. Amino acid sequence: CASSYLQIYG. The complete CDR3 sequence is CASSYLQIYGYTF.

This clone was seen ten or more times. The observed sequence ends 3 residues before the CDR3 terminus, with the missing tail filled in from the germline J gene. The chain carries TRBV2 and TRBJ1-5, with TRBD1 matching over 8 bases. Trimming removed 8 bases from V and 2 bases from J; junction bases left unmatched: 8. The CDR3 runs 15 residues. Germline values: CDR1 SNHLY, CDR2 FYNNEI. CDR3: CASRKDRAGNQPQHF. The DNA read from the CDR3 is TGTGCCAGCCGTAAGGACAGGGCGGGCAATCAGCCC.

There are many counts of this clone. The read ends 3 residues shy of where the CDR3 ends; the end is completed using the germline J gene. The V and J genes are TRBV20-1 and TRBJ2-3; 7 nucleotides align to TRBD2. This CDR3 comprises 15 residues. V dropped 6 bases and J dropped 0; count of bases not matched to a gene: 9. Looked up from germline, CDR1 is DFQATT and CDR2 is SNEGSKA (reference sequence). The part of the CDR3 DNA that was read is TGCAGTGCCCCCCCCACTAGCGAGAGCACAGATACG. Protein sequence: CSAPPTSESTDT. The entire CDR3 sequence reads CSAPPTSESTDTQYF.

This clone was picked up many times. The DNA ends 3 residues before the CDR3 does, and the rest of the CDR3 is filled in from the germline J gene. The chain couples TRBV5-1 to TRBJ2-3; 16 bases agree with TRBD2. The CDR3 loop spans 18 amino acids. The germline CDR1 and CDR2 sequences are SGHRS and YFSETQ. V shed 3 bases and J 1 base; nucleotides not matched to a gene: 5. The sequenced part of the CDR3 DNA is TGCGCCAGCAGCTCGGGACTAGCGGGGGGGCGTGGCACAGATACG. Protein sequence: CASSSGLAGGRGTDT. The complete CDR3 protein is CASSSGLAGGRGTDTQYF.

In the case of this clone: The read comes to an end 3 residues before the CDR3 does, leaving the germline J gene to fill in the end. The chain links TRBV18 to TRBJ1-5; 7 positions agree with TRBD1. Germline assignment: CDR1 KGHSH and CDR2 LQKENI. The J segment lost 2 bases and the V segment lost 5 bases, leaving 12 bases of the junction unmatched. The CDR3 is 17 amino acids. The CDR3 here is CASSTTSTGVGNQPQHF. The sequenced CDR3 bases are TGTGCCAGCTCAACAACGTCTACAGGGGTCGGCAATCAGCCC.

This clone was seen at least ten times. The read is 3 residues too short to cover the CDR3 end, so that end is filled in from the germline J gene. V gene TRBV29-1 combines with J gene TRBJ1-1; 7 bases are shared with TRBD1. The V gene's germline CDR1 is SQVTM and CDR2 ANQGSEA. V shed 7 bases and J 1 base; nucleotides not matched to a gene: 6. CDR3 length equals 13 residues. The sequenced part of the CDR3 DNA is TGCAGCGCCAGGACAGGTGGGAACACTGAA. Protein product: CSARTGGNTE. The full CDR3 is CSARTGGNTEAFF.

This clone was picked up many times. The read ends 3 residues before the CDR3 terminus; that terminus is restored from the germline J gene. This sequence joins TRBV2 and TRBJ1-2, with D perhaps TRBD1 (5 bases). Germline CDR1 SNHLY, CDR2 FYNNEI. CDR3 length: 13 residues. The V and J ends lost 3 bases and 6 bases respectively, with 11 bases between them. Incomplete CDR3 DNA: TGTGCCAGCAGTGAGGACCAGGGTAATGGC. Its translation: CASSEDQGNG. The entire CDR3 sequence reads CASSEDQGNGYTF.

This clone has more than one count but fewer than ten. Read coverage stops 3 residues before the CDR3 terminus; the germline J gene supplies the remainder. The J gene is TRBJ2-7, the V gene TRBV13, with a weak D call TRBD1 (6 bases). CDR1 is PRHDT and CDR2 is FYEKMQ in the germline V gene (reference sequence). The CDR3 has 12 amino acids. Trimming took off 5 bases at V and 6 bases at J, with 11 bases between the two ends. CDR3 residues: CASSTPTGEQYF. Incomplete CDR3 DNA: TGTGCCAGCAGCACACCGACAGGCGAG.

This clone was seen ten or more times. With the read ending 3 residues before the CDR3 end, the germline J gene is used to fill in that end. V and J are TRBV20-1 and TRBJ2-5; TRBD2 matches at 12 bases. The CDR3 spans 15 residues. The germline gives CDR1 DFQATT, CDR2 SNEGSKA (reference sequence). V shed 3 bases and J 2 bases; nucleotides not matched to a gene: 4. The sequenced CDR3 bases are TGCAGTGCTAGTTGGCTAGCGGGGGGGCAAGAGACC. This translates into CSASWLAGGQET. The full CDR3 sequence reads CSASWLAGGQETQYF.

This clone was recorded a few times. The CDR3 end is not reached by the read, which stops 3 residues before it; the germline J gene fills it in. The V call is TRBV20-1, the J call TRBJ2-5; D is possibly TRBD1 (6 bases). V lost 5 bases, J lost 1 base, and 11 bases lay in between. Germline V gene sequence: CDR1 DFQATT, CDR2 SNEGSKA (reference sequence). This CDR3 is built from 13 residues. The covered CDR3 bases are TGCAGTGCTGGTGGGGGCAGCCAAGAGACC. Encoded protein: CSAGGGSQET. The full CDR3 sequence reads CSAGGGSQETQYF.

Of note for this clone: The CDR3 goes on 3 residues after the read ends, and that part is filled in from the germline J gene. This chain uses TRBV11-3 with TRBJ2-2, with D tentatively TRBD2 (6 bases). CDR3 length: 15 amino acids. Germline V gene sequence: CDR1 SGHNT, CDR2 YENEEA. Trimming shortened V by 2 bases and J by 7 bases, and 14 bases separated the two germline ends. The CDR3 sequence: CASSLLGGADGELFF. The CDR3 bases that were read are TGTGCCAGCAGCTTATTGGGCGGGGCAGACGGGGAG.

In this sample, this clone turned up a few times. The read stops 3 residues short of the end of the CDR3; the missing end is completed from the germline J gene. The J gene is TRBJ1-2, the V gene TRBV7-3, with 8 bases that match TRBD1. The CDR3 totals 13 residues. CDR1 is SGHTA and CDR2 is FQGTGA in the germline V gene. V lost 4 bases and J lost 7; bases outside the gene matches: 5. CDR3 sequence reads: CASSSGQGGGYTF. Partial CDR3 DNA: TGTGCCAGCAGCTCCGGACAGGGAGGTGGC.

As to this clone: The read finishes 3 residues shy of the CDR3 end, and the germline J gene is used to complete it. This chain connects TRBV19 to TRBJ2-1; 8 bases agree with TRBD2. The CDR3 is 18 amino acids. Germline V gene sequence: CDR1 LNHDA, CDR2 SQIVND (reference sequence). V dropped 5 bases and J dropped 6; count of bases not matched to a gene: 18. CDR3 sequence reads: CASSHDPWTRGGLNEQFF. The CDR3 DNA, read in part, is TGTGCCAGTAGTCATGACCCTTGGACCCGGGGGGGACTCAATGAG.

The table lists this clone with many counts. The read ends 3 residues before the CDR3 terminus; that terminus is restored from the germline J gene. The sample holds other DNA sequences that translate to the same CDR3. This sequence joins TRBV18 and TRBJ1-5; TRBD1 is a possible D gene (5 bases). Trimming shortened V by 3 bases and J by 6 bases, and 15 bases separated the two germline ends. This CDR3 is built from 15 residues. Germline CDR1 KGHSH, CDR2 LQKENI. CDR3 in amino acids: CASSPQGGAGQPQHF. Incomplete CDR3 DNA: TGTGCCAGCTCACCTCAAGGAGGGGCCGGTCAGCCC.

This clone showed up just a few times. The read stops 3 residues short of the end of the CDR3; the missing end is completed from the germline J gene. The rearrangement uses TRBV11-2 and TRBJ2-1; possibly TRBD2 for D (5 bases). Germline CDR1 is SGHAT and CDR2 is FQNNGV. The CDR3 runs to 13 residues. The V gene lost 6 bases and the J gene lost 5 bases, with 11 bases spanning the gap. The CDR3 bases that were read are TGTGCCAGCAGGAGAGGGCTCAACAATGAG. As protein: CASRRGLNNE. The entire CDR3 reads CASRRGLNNEQFF.

This clone came up a few times. Incomplete CDR3 DNA: TGTGCCAGCAGTTCAGGGAGCTACGAG. Its translation is CASSSGSYE. The entire CDR3 protein is CASSSGSYEQYF. The chain links TRBV14 to TRBJ2-7; D may correspond to TRBD1 or TRBD2 (5 bases each). The missing CDR3 end, 3 residues past where the read stops, is filled in from the germline J gene. Trimming cost V 6 bases and J 3 bases, with 9 bases left between them. CDR3 length: 12 residues. Germline V gene lookup returns CDR1 SGHDN and CDR2 FVKESK. Full variable domain (rest looked up from reference TRBV14 and TRBJ2-7): EAGVTQFPSHSVIEKGQTVTLRCDPISGHDNLYWYRRVMGKEIKFLLHFVKESKQDESGMPNNRFLAERTGGTYSTLKVQPAELEDSGVYFCASSSGSYEQYFGPGTRLTVT.

This clone appeared many times. The DNA ends 3 residues before the CDR3 does, and the rest of the CDR3 is filled in from the germline J gene. This chain links TRBV7-9 with TRBJ1-1; D is unresolved. The CDR3 is 14 residues long. V lost 2 bases, J lost 0 bases, and 7 bases lay in between. CDR1 is SEHNR and CDR2 is FQNEAQ in the germline V gene (reference sequence). CDR3 sequence reads: CASSLSGMNTEAFF. The part of the CDR3 DNA that was read is TGTGCCAGCAGCTTATCAGGCATGAACACTGAA.

Concerning this clone: The CDR3 is cut off 3 residues early in the read; its end comes from the germline J gene. This chain connects TRBV7-2 to TRBJ2-7; D is uncertain. Trimming took 3 bases from V and 3 from J, leaving 12 bases between them. Germline-derived CDR1 and CDR2 are SGHTA and FQGNSA. CDR3 length equals 14 residues. The sequenced CDR3 bases are TGTGCCAGCAGCTTCTTCAGGCACCTCTACGAG. This translates into CASSFFRHLYE. The whole CDR3 is CASSFFRHLYEQYF.

Many counts were recorded for this clone. The read finishes 3 residues shy of the CDR3 end, and the germline J gene is used to complete it. The J gene is TRBJ2-3, the V gene TRBV2; D is possibly TRBD2 (5 bases). The CDR3 covers 16 residues. Germline V gene data show CDR1 as SNHLY and CDR2 as FYNNEI. V lost 6 bases and J 0 bases, leaving 16 bases between the germline ends. The covered CDR3 bases are TGTGCCAGCAGCCTAGAGGGAAGGACTAGCACAGATACG. Protein sequence: CASSLEGRTSTDT. The whole CDR3 sequence is CASSLEGRTSTDTQYF.

This clone was seen repeatedly, ten times or more. The CDR3 is cut off 3 residues early in the read; its end comes from the germline J gene. The J gene is TRBJ2-7, the V gene TRBV7-9, with 8 positions matching TRBD2. Germline CDR1 is SEHNR and CDR2 is FQNEAQ (reference sequence). V was pared by 5 bases and J by 5 bases, with 5 bases of the junction left unmatched. The CDR3 runs to 13 residues. The part of the CDR3 DNA that was read is TGTGCCAGCAGCCCCGGGGGGGCGGACGAG. Protein product: CASSPGGADE. The whole CDR3 sequence reads CASSPGGADEQYF.

In this sample, this clone turned up a few times. The sequenced fragment ends 3 residues before the CDR3 boundary, so the rest is inferred from the germline J gene. The rearrangement uses TRBV6-1 and TRBJ2-1, with 8 bases matching TRBD1. Germline lookup yields CDR1 MNHNS and CDR2 SASEGT. V was clipped by 4 bases and J by 6 bases; unmatched bases: 5. There are 14 residues in the CDR3. CDR3: CASSVWTGLNEQFF. CDR3 DNA (partial): TGTGCCAGCAGTGTTTGGACAGGGCTCAATGAG.

This clone has more than one count but fewer than ten. The read stops 3 residues short of the end of the CDR3; the missing end is completed from the germline J gene. This chain connects TRBV30 to TRBJ1-1, with a possible D match to TRBD1 (6 bases). V lost 3 bases, J lost 0 bases, and 8 bases lay in between. The length of the CDR3 is 13 residues. Germline CDR1 is GTSNPN and CDR2 is SVGIG (reference sequence). The CDR3 sequence: CAWRGTLNTEAFF. Incomplete CDR3 DNA: TGTGCCTGGAGGGGGACATTGAACACTGAA. The variable domain in full, with the rest retrieved from reference TRBV30 and TRBJ1-1, is SQTIHQWPATLVQPVGSPLSLECTVEGTSNPNLYWYRQAAGRGLQLLFYSVGIGQISSEVPQNLSASRPQDRQFILSSKKLLLSDSGFYLCAWRGTLNTEAFFGQGTRLTVV.

Concerning this clone: The DNA ends 3 residues before the CDR3 does, and the rest of the CDR3 is filled in from the germline J gene. The rearrangement joins TRBV19 to TRBJ2-6; TRBD2 matches at 9 bases. The CDR3 runs to 18 residues. The trim removed 6 bases at V and 4 bases at J, leaving 13 bases unmatched. CDR1 and CDR2 from the germline V gene are LNHDA and SQIVND (reference sequence). The part of the CDR3 DNA that was read is TGTGCCAGTAGGCCTCCGGGACTAGCAAACCTCGGGGCCAACGTC. It encodes CASRPPGLANLGANV. The full-length CDR3 reads as CASRPPGLANLGANVLTF.

As for this clone: Coverage ceases 3 residues before the CDR3 finishes, and the germline J gene fills in the end. This chain links TRBV6-1 with TRBJ2-5, with 7 bases that match TRBD2. After removal of 0 bases from V and 5 bases from J, the junction contained 3 bases not matched to a gene. CDR1 MNHNS and CDR2 SASEGT come from the germline V gene. The CDR3 consists of 14 residues. CDR3 amino acids: CASSEAWGGETQYF. The sequenced CDR3 bases are TGTGCCAGCAGTGAAGCTTGGGGGGGGGAGACC.

With regard to this clone: The read terminates 3 residues ahead of where the CDR3 ends, so the germline J gene completes it. The rearrangement links TRBV5-1 to TRBJ2-7; TRBD2 matches 8 bases. Trimming removed 0 bases from V and 4 bases from J; junction bases left unmatched: 6. This CDR3 region has 15 residues. CDR1 is SGHRS, CDR2 YFSETQ, per germline. CDR3 DNA (partial): TGCGCCAGCAGCTTGGAAACGGGGGGGCGATACGAG. Amino acids: CASSLETGGRYE. The whole CDR3 sequence is CASSLETGGRYEQYF.

This clone turned up a few times. The read finishes 3 residues shy of the CDR3 end, and the germline J gene is used to complete it. The V and J genes are TRBV19 and TRBJ1-6, with TRBD1 matching 8 bases. Germline CDR1 reads LNHDA; CDR2 reads SQIVND (reference sequence). This CDR3 contains 17 residues. The CDR3 DNA, read in part, is TGTGCCAGTAGTATAATGACAGGGGACCTTTCTTACGCAACC. Translation: CASSIMTGDLSYAT. The entire CDR3 sequence reads CASSIMTGDLSYATLHF.

This clone appeared many times. The sequenced fragment ends 3 residues before the CDR3 boundary, so the rest is inferred from the germline J gene. J is TRBJ2-5 and V is TRBV13, with D perhaps TRBD1 or TRBD2 (7 bases each). Germline V gives CDR1 PRHDT, CDR2 FYEKMQ (reference sequence). V was trimmed by 5 bases and J by 5 bases, leaving 21 bases between them. The CDR3 runs to 16 residues. The sequenced CDR3 bases are TGTGCCAGCAGCCAAAGCGGGACAGCCATCCGGGAGACC. It translates to CASSQSGTAIRET. The full CDR3 protein is CASSQSGTAIRETQYF.

About this clone itself: The CDR3 extends 3 residues past the end of the read, so its final part is completed from the germline J gene. This chain links TRBV7-8 with TRBJ2-5; 9 bases fit TRBD1. V was pared by 0 bases and J by 5 bases, with 4 bases of the junction left unmatched. The germline gives CDR1 SGHVS, CDR2 FQNEAQ. CDR3 length: 15 residues. CDR3 bases read: TGTGCCAGCAGCTTAGCCTGGACAGGGGTGGAGACC. As protein: CASSLAWTGVET. The full CDR3 reads CASSLAWTGVETQYF.

In its sample, this clone was seen many times. The sequence runs out 3 residues before the end of the CDR3; the remainder is reconstructed from the germline J gene. The V gene is TRBV20-1, the J gene TRBJ2-1; no reliable D call. Germline CDR1 and CDR2: DFQATT and SNEGSKA (reference sequence). This CDR3 region has 12 residues. Trimming took 0 bases from V and 7 from J, leaving 7 bases between them. The DNA read from the CDR3 is TGCAGTGCTAGAGATCTTGTAAATGAG. Translation: CSARDLVNE. The CDR3 reads in full as CSARDLVNEQFF.